These T cell receptor beta chains were read from a single sample in a study of T cell repertoires and HLA-DP antigens. Sequenced by immunoSEQ multiplex PCR; TCRdb stores in-frame clones only, minus some. The repertoire holds around 820 clones, 45% to 65% seen once, with under 70% in the top ten. Sequencing was carried out using alloreactive CD137+ CD4+ T cells from cultured PBMCs. The origin of the receptors is a man aged 55 to 69 in good health and CMV-seronegative. CDR3s include the opening cysteine and the closing phenylalanine or tryptophan. D genes are given only for firm matches. Rows give clone size only sometimes, using once, few, many, or a class for an expanded clone.

size: large; V: TRBV7-9; D: -; J: TRBJ1-4; length: 14; DNA: TGTGCCAGCAGCCTGCAGGGAAATAATGAAAAACTGTTTTTT; CDR3: CASSLQGNNEKLFF
size: -; V: TRBV5-1; D: -; J: TRBJ1-2; length: 14; DNA: TGCGCCAGCAGCCCGGGGCAGGGTAGCTATGGCTACACCTTC; CDR3: CASSPGQGSYGYTF
size: -; V: TRBV6-6; D: -; J: TRBJ1-5; length: 16; DNA: TGTGCCAGCAGCTACTCCGGGACTACGGCGAATCAGCCCCAGCATTTT; CDR3: CASSYSGTTANQPQHF
size: medium-sized; V: TRBV7-2; D: -; J: TRBJ2-1; length: 15; DNA: TGTGCCAGCAGCTTAGCGGCTCCTATCTACAATGAGCAGTTCTTC; CDR3: CASSLAAPIYNEQFF
size: large; V: TRBV2; D: -; J: TRBJ1-3; length: 14; DNA: TGTGCCAGCAGTCCATCCCGTCGGGGAAACACCATATATTTT; CDR3: CASSPSRRGNTIYF
size: -; V: TRBV5-4; D: TRBD2; J: TRBJ2-2; length: 16; DNA: TGTGCCAGCAGCTCTAGCGGGAGAAGGAACACCGGGGAGCTGTTTTTT; CDR3: CASSSSGRRNTGELFF
size: medium-sized; V: TRBV7-2; D: TRBD2; J: TRBJ2-4; length: 17; DNA: TGTGCCAGCAGCTTCCAGACTAGCGGGGGGGCCAGGAACATTCAGTACTTC; CDR3: CASSFQTSGGARNIQYF
size: -; V: TRBV4-3; D: -; J: TRBJ2-5; length: 15; DNA: TGCGCCAGCAGCCCTAGGAGGGGCGGGTGGGAGACCCAGTACTTC; CDR3: CASSPRRGGWETQYF
size: few; V: TRBV6-9; D: TRBD1; J: TRBJ1-2; length: 13; DNA: TGTGCCAGCACCCGGACAGGGGACTATGGCTACACCTTC; CDR3: CASTRTGDYGYTF
size: -; V: TRBV5-4; D: -; J: TRBJ2-1; length: 15; DNA: TGTGCCAGCAGCTTAGCGCACTTAGTCTACAATGAGCAGTTCTTC; CDR3: CASSLAHLVYNEQFF
size: -; V: TRBV7-2; D: -; J: TRBJ1-5; length: 13; DNA: TGTGCCAGCAGCTTAGCTCTGGGAAAGCCCCAGCATTTT; CDR3: CASSLALGKPQHF
size: -; V: TRBV7-3; D: TRBD1; J: TRBJ1-2; length: 15; DNA: TGTGCCAGCAGCTTAGCTAGGGGGCCTAACTATGGCTACACCTTC; CDR3: CASSLARGPNYGYTF
size: few; V: TRBV6-1; D: -; J: TRBJ1-5; length: 13; DNA: TGTGCCAGCAGCCCCAGGGTTAACCAGCCCCAGCATTTT; CDR3: CASSPRVNQPQHF
size: -; V: TRBV5-1; D: -; J: TRBJ1-3; length: 12; DNA: TGCGCCAGCAGCTCCGGCGGAAACACCATATATTTT; CDR3: CASSSGGNTIYF
size: -; V: TRBV7-8; D: -; J: TRBJ2-1; length: 18; DNA: TGTGCCAGCAGCTTAAGGGAACCTCCGGGGGCCTCCTACAATGAGCAGTTCTTC; CDR3: CASSLREPPGASYNEQFF
size: -; V: TRBV6-1; D: -; J: TRBJ2-4; length: 15; DNA: TGTGCCAGCAGTCCCTCGGGGGAAGGCAAAAACATTCAGTACTTC; CDR3: CASSPSGEGKNIQYF
size: few; V: TRBV9; D: -; J: TRBJ2-2; length: 14; DNA: TGTGCCAGCAGCGTTGAGGGTTTCACCGGGGAGCTGTTTTTT; CDR3: CASSVEGFTGELFF
size: -; V: TRBV5-1; D: TRBD1; J: TRBJ1-3; length: 15; DNA: TGCGCCAGCAGCAATGGACAGGGACCTGGAAACACCATATATTTT; CDR3: CASSNGQGPGNTIYF
size: -; V: TRBV4-1; D: TRBD1; J: TRBJ1-1; length: 19; DNA: TGCGCCAGCAGCCAAGATCAGGGGGGGTCGGGGTGGTTAGGCACTGAAGCTTTCTTT; CDR3: CASSQDQGGSGWLGTEAFF
size: -; V: TRBV11-2; D: -; J: TRBJ1-4; length: 17; DNA: TGTGCCAGCAGCTTAGCGGGGGGCGCCGGGACGGGTGAAAAACTGTTTTTT; CDR3: CASSLAGGAGTGEKLFF
size: once; V: TRBV11-2; D: -; J: TRBJ1-2; length: 15; DNA: TGTGCCAGCAGCTTAAATGCGGTCGCGGCTTATGGCTACACCTTC; CDR3: CASSLNAVAAYGYTF
size: few; V: TRBV6-6; D: -; J: TRBJ1-4; length: 14; DNA: TGTGCCAGCAGTACCCGAGACGGAGGTGAAAAACTGTTTTTT; CDR3: CASSTRDGGEKLFF
size: few; V: TRBV11-2; D: -; J: TRBJ2-5; length: 13; DNA: TGTGCCAGCAGCTTAGTTCGGCAGGAGACCCAGTACTTC; CDR3: CASSLVRQETQYF
size: -; V: TRBV5-8; D: TRBD1; J: TRBJ2-2; length: 15; DNA: TGTGCCAGCAGCCGCGGGACAGGAGACACCGGGGAGCTGTTTTTT; CDR3: CASSRGTGDTGELFF
size: few; V: TRBV30; D: -; J: TRBJ1-6; length: 13; DNA: TGTGCCGGCGCGAGGACAGATAATTCACCCCTCCACTTT; CDR3: CAGARTDNSPLHF
size: -; V: TRBV7-3; D: TRBD2; J: TRBJ2-1; length: 15; DNA: TGTGCCAGCAGCTCCCGAGCGGGAGGGATAACTGAGCAGTTCTTC; CDR3: CASSSRAGGITEQFF
size: -; V: TRBV29-1; D: -; J: TRBJ2-2; length: 11; DNA: TGCAGCGTTGGGGGGGCCGGGGAGCTGTTTTTT; CDR3: CSVGGAGELFF
size: -; V: TRBV4-3; D: -; J: TRBJ2-7; length: 15; DNA: TGCGCCAGCAGCCAAGGTCTTTCGCAGGGCCACGAGCAGTACTTC; CDR3: CASSQGLSQGHEQYF